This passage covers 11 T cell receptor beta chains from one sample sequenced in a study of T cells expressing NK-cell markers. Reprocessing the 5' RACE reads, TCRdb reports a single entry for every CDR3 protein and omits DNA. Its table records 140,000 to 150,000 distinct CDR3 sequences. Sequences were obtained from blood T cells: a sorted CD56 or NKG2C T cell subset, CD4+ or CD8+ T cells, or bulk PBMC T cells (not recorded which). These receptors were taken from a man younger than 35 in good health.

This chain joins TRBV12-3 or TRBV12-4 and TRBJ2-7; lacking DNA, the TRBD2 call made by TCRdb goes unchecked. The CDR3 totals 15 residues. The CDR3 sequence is CASSYAGGGFYEQYF.

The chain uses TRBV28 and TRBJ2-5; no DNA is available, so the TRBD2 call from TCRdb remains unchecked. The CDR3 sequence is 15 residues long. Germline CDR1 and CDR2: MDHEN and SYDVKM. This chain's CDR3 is CASSPRAGAGETQYF.

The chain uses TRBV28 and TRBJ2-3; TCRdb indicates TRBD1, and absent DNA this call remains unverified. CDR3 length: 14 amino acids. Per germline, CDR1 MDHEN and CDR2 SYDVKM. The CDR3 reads CASSFQGWADTQYF. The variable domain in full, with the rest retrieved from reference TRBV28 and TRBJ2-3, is DVKVTQSSRYLVKRTGEKVFLECVQDMDHENMFWYRQDPGLGLRLIYFSYDVKMKEKGDIPEGYSVSREKKERFSLILESASTNQTSMYLCASSFQGWADTQYFGPGTRLTVL.

The CDR3 reads CASSDYPSGHTGELFF. V usage is TRBV6-4 and J usage is TRBJ2-2; TCRdb lists TRBD2, though no DNA is available to test this call. The CDR3 totals 16 residues. CDR1 MRHNA and CDR2 SNTAGT come from the germline V gene.

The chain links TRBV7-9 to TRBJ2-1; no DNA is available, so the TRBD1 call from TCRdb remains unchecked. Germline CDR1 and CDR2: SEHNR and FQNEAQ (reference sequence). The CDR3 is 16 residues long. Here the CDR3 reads CASSLFTGGRYNEQFF.

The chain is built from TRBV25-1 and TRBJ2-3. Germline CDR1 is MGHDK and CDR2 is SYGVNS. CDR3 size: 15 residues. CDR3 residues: CASSGEKVGTDTQYF. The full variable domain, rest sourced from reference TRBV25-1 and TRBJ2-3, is EADIYQTPRYLVIGTGKKITLECSQTMGHDKMYWYQQDPGMELHLIHYSYGVNSTEKGDLSSESTVSRIRTEHFPLTLESARPSHTSQYLCASSGEKVGTDTQYFGPGTRLTVL.

The CDR3 loop is CASSLADQGAYTGELFF. The rearrangement uses TRBV7-6 and TRBJ2-2; checking the TCRdb D call of TRBD1 is not possible without DNA. The CDR3 covers 17 residues. CDR1 is SGHVS, CDR2 FNYEAQ, per germline. Full variable domain (rest looked up from reference TRBV7-6 and TRBJ2-2): GAGVSQSPRYKVTKRGQDVALRCDPISGHVSLYWYRQALGQGPEFLTYFNYEAQQDKSGLPNDRFSAERPEGSISTLTIQRTEQRDSAMYRCASSLADQGAYTGELFFGEGSRLTVL.

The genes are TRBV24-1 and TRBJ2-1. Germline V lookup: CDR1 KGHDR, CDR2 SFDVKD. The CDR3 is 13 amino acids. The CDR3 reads CATSVRFSNEQFF.

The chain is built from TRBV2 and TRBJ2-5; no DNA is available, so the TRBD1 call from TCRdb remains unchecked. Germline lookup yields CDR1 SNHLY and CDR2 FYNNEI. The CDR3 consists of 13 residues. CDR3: CATPWGGQETQYF.

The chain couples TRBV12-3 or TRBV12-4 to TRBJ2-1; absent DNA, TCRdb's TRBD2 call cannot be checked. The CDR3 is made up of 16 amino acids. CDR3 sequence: CASSPPGLAGYNEQFF.

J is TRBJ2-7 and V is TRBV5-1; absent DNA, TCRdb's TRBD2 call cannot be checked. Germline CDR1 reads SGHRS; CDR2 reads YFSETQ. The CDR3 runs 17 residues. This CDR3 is CASSLRGLAGESYEQYF.